This entry is about one T cell receptor beta chain. V dropped 4 bases and J dropped 4 bases, with 14 bases sitting between them. The CDR3 totals 15 residues. Germline CDR1 MGHDK, CDR2 SYGVNS. The sample belongs to a study of PD-L1 blockade in urothelial cancer. Study information: The patients' atezolizumab therapy, 1,200 mg intravenously every 3 weeks, started around 2014.

The time point: peripheral blood 6 weeks after treatment start. The table came from immunoSEQ multiplex PCR; TCRdb's copy has only in-frame clones and leaves some out. The table lists 40,000 to 60,000 clones, 65% to 85% of them singletons. This receptor was obtained from a man aged 65-85 years with urothelial cancer. This chain links TRBV25-1 with TRBJ1-3; unclear D gene. The sample was PBMCs, taken around atezolizumab (anti-PD-L1) treatment. The CDR3 nucleotides read TGTGCCAGCAGTGCCGACATAAGCCGGGGAAACACCATATATTTT. Encoded protein: CASSADISRGNTIYF. Complete variable domain (other parts from reference TRBV25-1 and TRBJ1-3): EADIYQTPRYLVIGTGKKITLECSQTMGHDKMYWYQQDPGMELHLIHYSYGVNSTEKGDLSSESTVSRIRTEHFPLTLESARPSHTSQYLCASSADISRGNTIYFGEGSWLTVV.